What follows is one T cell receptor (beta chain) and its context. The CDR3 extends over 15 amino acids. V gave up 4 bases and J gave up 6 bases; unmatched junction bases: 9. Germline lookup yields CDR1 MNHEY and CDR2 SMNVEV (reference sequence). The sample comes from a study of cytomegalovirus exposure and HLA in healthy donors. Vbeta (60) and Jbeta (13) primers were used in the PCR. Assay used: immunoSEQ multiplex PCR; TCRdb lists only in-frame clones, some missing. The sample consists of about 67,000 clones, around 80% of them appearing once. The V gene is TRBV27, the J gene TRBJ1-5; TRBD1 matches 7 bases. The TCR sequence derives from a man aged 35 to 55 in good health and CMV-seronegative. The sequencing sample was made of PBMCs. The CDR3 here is CASSSGQVVRQPQHF. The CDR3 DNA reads TGTGCCAGCAGTTCCGGACAGGTGGTGCGTCAGCCCCAGCATTTT.